These 15 T cell receptor beta chains were all obtained from the same sample, sequenced in a study of T cell clonality in common variable immunodeficiency. Clones were sequenced by immunoSEQ multiplex PCR, and TCRdb holds only the in-frame ones, with some missing. This sample has around 52,000 clones, each found more than once. The sample taken for sequencing was peripheral blood mononuclear cells. Receptors originate from a person between 18 and 69 years old in good health.

This clone occurred many times. Sequencing ends 3 residues short of the CDR3 end; the germline J gene provides the rest. The chain uses TRBV18 and TRBJ2-2, with D maybe TRBD1 (6 bases). Between the trimmed V and J ends, which lost 2 bases and 6 bases, there was a span of 13 bases. CDR1 and CDR2 (germline): KGHSH, LQKENI. The CDR3 spans 15 residues. The CDR3 protein is CASSPFPGDSGELFF. CDR3 DNA (partial): TGTGCCAGCTCACCATTTCCAGGGGATTCCGGGGAG. Full variable domain (rest looked up from reference TRBV18 and TRBJ2-2): NAGVMQNPRHLVRRRGQEARLRCSPMKGHSHVYWYRQLPEEGLKFMVYLQKENIIDESGMPKERFSAEFPKEGPSILRIQQVVRGDSAAYFCASSPFPGDSGELFFGEGSRLTVL.

This clone was counted ten times or more. The read falls 3 residues short of the CDR3 end, and the missing part is taken from the germline J gene. This sequence joins TRBV4-1 and TRBJ2-3; D may be TRBD1 (5 bases). This CDR3 is built from 14 residues. Trimming cost V 5 bases and J 4 bases, with 13 bases left between them. Germline V gives CDR1 MGHRA, CDR2 YSYEKL. The covered CDR3 bases are TGCGCCAGCAGCGCACCAGGGCGATCAGATACG. Residues: CASSAPGRSDT. The complete CDR3 protein is CASSAPGRSDTQYF.

The table lists this clone with many counts. The sequence runs out 3 residues before the end of the CDR3; the remainder is reconstructed from the germline J gene. V usage is TRBV10-3 and J usage is TRBJ2-1; 7 bases fit TRBD2. V was clipped by 4 bases and J by 0 bases; unmatched bases: 6. Per germline, CDR1 ENHRY and CDR2 SYGVKD. The CDR3 length is 16 residues. The part of the CDR3 DNA that was read is TGTGCCATCAGTGGAGGAGCGGGAAACTCCTACAATGAG. Translation: CAISGGAGNSYNE. The full CDR3 reads CAISGGAGNSYNEQFF.

This clone occurred many times. The read finishes 3 residues shy of the CDR3 end, and the germline J gene is used to complete it. The V call is TRBV5-1, the J call TRBJ2-3; 10 bases map to TRBD2. The CDR3 contains 16 residues. Trimming at V came to 4 bases and at J to 0 bases, leaving 5 bases not matched to a gene. The V gene's germline CDR1 is SGHRS and CDR2 YFSETQ. The DNA read from the CDR3 is TGCGCCAGCAGCCCTAGACTAGCGGGTAGCACAGATACG. This gives the protein CASSPRLAGSTDT. The full CDR3 is CASSPRLAGSTDTQYF.

This clone has a count of ten or more. Read sequence stops 3 residues before the CDR3 end, and the germline J gene provides the missing end. The genes are TRBV20-1 and TRBJ2-1; 7 bases fit TRBD2. The CDR3 has 13 amino acids. Germline-derived CDR1 and CDR2 are DFQATT and SNEGSKA (reference sequence). The trim removed 3 bases at V and 4 bases at J, leaving 3 bases unmatched. The DNA read from the CDR3 is TGCAGTGCTAGGAGCGGGACTTACAATGAG. This gives the protein CSARSGTYNE. The full CDR3 reads CSARSGTYNEQFF.

This clone was detected many times. The CDR3 end is not reached by the read, which stops 3 residues before it; the germline J gene fills it in. V and J are TRBV6-2 or TRBV6-3 and TRBJ2-3, with 7 bases identical to TRBD2. Germline V CDR1 and CDR2: MNHEY, SVGEGT. This CDR3 is built from 17 residues. The junction had 8 bases not matched to a gene; V was cut back by 0 bases and J by 2 bases. The CDR3 sequence: CASSYSKGSGYTDTQYF. The sequenced part of the CDR3 DNA is TGTGCCAGCAGTTACTCGAAGGGTAGCGGGTACACAGATACG.

In this sample, this clone turned up many times. The CDR3 spells CASSPRQGALNTEAFF. The part of the CDR3 DNA that was read is TGTGCCAGCTCACCAAGACAGGGGGCCTTGAACACTGAA. The chain joins TRBV18 to TRBJ1-1; 10 bases agree with TRBD1. The read terminates 3 residues ahead of where the CDR3 ends, so the germline J gene completes it. Germline V gene data show CDR1 as KGHSH and CDR2 as LQKENI. After removal of 2 bases from V and 0 bases from J, the junction contained 3 bases not matched to a gene. This CDR3 is 16 amino acids long.

This clone was recorded at least ten times. With the read ending 3 residues before the CDR3 end, the germline J gene is used to fill in that end. The chain is built from TRBV2 and TRBJ1-4; a possible D gene is TRBD1 (6 bases). In germline, CDR1 is SNHLY, CDR2 FYNNEI. V shed 6 bases and J shed 7 bases, with 21 bases lying between them. There are 16 residues in the CDR3. The sequenced CDR3 bases are TGTGCCAGCAGCCCCTCTGAGGGGGTGTTAGGTGAAAAA. It translates to CASSPSEGVLGEK. The full CDR3 sequence reads CASSPSEGVLGEKLFF.

At least ten counts were recorded for this clone. The read finishes 3 residues shy of the CDR3 end, and the germline J gene is used to complete it. The chain uses TRBV5-1 and TRBJ1-1, with 7 bases fitting TRBD1. Unmatched junction bases numbered 7, after V lost 5 bases and J lost 0 bases. The CDR3 has 15 residues. CDR1 is SGHRS, CDR2 YFSETQ, per germline. This CDR3 reads CASSYPGQVNTEAFF. The CDR3 bases that were read are TGCGCCAGCAGTTATCCCGGACAGGTGAACACTGAA.

This clone was counted only a few times. The read ends 3 residues before the CDR3 terminus; that terminus is restored from the germline J gene. J is TRBJ2-7 and V is TRBV11-1, with a possible D match to TRBD1 (5 bases). This CDR3 spans 15 amino acids. Per the germline V gene, CDR1 is SGHAT and CDR2 is FQDESV (reference sequence). Trimming took off 1 base at V and 4 bases at J, with 14 bases between the two ends. The sequenced CDR3 bases are TGTGCCAGCAGCTTAGTTGGAACCCAGGGATACGAG. It specifies CASSLVGTQGYE. The CDR3 reads in full as CASSLVGTQGYEQYF.

The sample holds a few counts of this clone. The read stops 3 residues short of the end of the CDR3; the missing end is completed from the germline J gene. The chain carries TRBV6-1 and TRBJ2-7; TRBD1 matches at 7 bases. Losses at the gene ends were 2 bases for V and 3 bases for J; bases not matched to a gene: 10. The length of the CDR3 is 16 residues. Germline V lookup: CDR1 MNHNS, CDR2 SASEGT. The part of the CDR3 DNA that was read is TGTGCCAGCAGTGAACCCTTCGCTACAGGGGACTACGAG. As protein: CASSEPFATGDYE. The entire CDR3 protein is CASSEPFATGDYEQYF.

This clone was seen ten or more times. Sequencing ends 3 residues short of the CDR3 end; the germline J gene provides the rest. The gene calls are TRBV6-2 or TRBV6-3 and TRBJ1-5; TRBD1 is a possible D gene (6 bases). This CDR3 has 15 residues. Trimming removed 6 bases from V and 4 bases from J, with 16 bases in between. CDR1 is MNHEY and CDR2 is SVGEGT in the germline V gene. The DNA read from the CDR3 is TGTGCCAGCAGCCTTCTACATACAGGGAATCAGCCC. This encodes CASSLLHTGNQP. The complete CDR3 sequence is CASSLLHTGNQPQHF.

This clone occurred many times. The read is 3 residues too short to cover the CDR3 end, so that end is filled in from the germline J gene. The chain links TRBV30 to TRBJ2-5; 9 nucleotides line up with TRBD2. The CDR3 has 13 residues. Germline trimming cut 6 bases from V and 3 bases from J; bases unmatched to any gene: 5. Germline V gives CDR1 GTSNPN, CDR2 SVGIG (reference sequence). Here the CDR3 reads CACSRLAEETQYF. CDR3 DNA, as far as it was read: TGTGCCTGTTCCCGACTAGCGGAAGAGACC.

This clone showed up many times. The CDR3 goes on 3 residues after the read ends, and that part is filled in from the germline J gene. The chain joins TRBV15 to TRBJ1-1; no firm D call. The germline gives CDR1 LNHNV, CDR2 YYDKDF (reference sequence). CDR3 length: 16 amino acids. Deletions cut 0 bases from V and 0 bases from J, with 11 bases between. This CDR3 is CATSRDRAGMNTEAFF. The covered CDR3 bases are TGTGCCACCAGCAGAGATCGCGCGGGGATGAACACTGAA.

This clone was counted at least ten times. The read ends 3 residues early relative to the CDR3; the germline J gene fills the gap. V and J are TRBV18 and TRBJ2-5; 10 positions match TRBD1. CDR1 KGHSH and CDR2 LQKENI come from the germline V gene. CDR3 length equals 14 residues. The V and J ends lost 6 bases and 4 bases, in that order; junction bases with no gene match: 5. The CDR3 region is CASSRGTGVETQYF. CDR3 DNA (partial): TGTGCCAGCTCTCGCGGGACAGGGGTAGAGACC. Full variable domain (outside the CDR3, taken from reference TRBV18 and TRBJ2-5): NAGVMQNPRHLVRRRGQEARLRCSPMKGHSHVYWYRQLPEEGLKFMVYLQKENIIDESGMPKERFSAEFPKEGPSILRIQQVVRGDSAAYFCASSRGTGVETQYFGPGTRLLVL.